The source of this T cell receptor beta chain is a study of OX40 agonist ivuxolimab in advanced cancers. The ends lost 7 bases at V and 1 base at J; junction bases unmatched: 1. This CDR3 is 13 amino acids long. Germline V CDR1 and CDR2: MNHNS, SASEGT. Profiling relied on immunoSEQ multiplex PCR, and the TCRdb table lists in-frame clones only, not all of them. Among about 66,000 clones listed, about 81% were seen once. This specimen consisted of CD4+ or CD8+ T cells sorted from blood, obtained in a trial of the OX40 agonist ivuxolimab. The sequence was obtained from an adult with an advanced solid tumor such as melanoma, head and neck, liver or kidney cancer. The V and J genes are TRBV6-1 and TRBJ1-5; TRBD1 matches 7 bases. The CDR3 DNA reads TGTGCCAGCACAGGGGGGAGCAATCAGCCCCAGCATTTT. Its protein is CASTGGSNQPQHF.